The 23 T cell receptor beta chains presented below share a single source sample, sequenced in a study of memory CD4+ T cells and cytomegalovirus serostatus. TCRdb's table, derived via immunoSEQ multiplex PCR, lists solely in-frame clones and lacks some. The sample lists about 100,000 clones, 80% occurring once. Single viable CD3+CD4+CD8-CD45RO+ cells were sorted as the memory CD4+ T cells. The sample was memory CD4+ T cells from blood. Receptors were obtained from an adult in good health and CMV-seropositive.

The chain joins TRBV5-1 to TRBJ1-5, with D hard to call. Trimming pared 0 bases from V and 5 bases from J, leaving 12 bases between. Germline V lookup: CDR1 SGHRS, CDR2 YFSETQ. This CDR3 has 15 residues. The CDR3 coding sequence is TGCGCCAGCAGCTTGGGGGAATACAGTGATCAGCCCCAGCATTTT. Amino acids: CASSLGEYSDQPQHF.

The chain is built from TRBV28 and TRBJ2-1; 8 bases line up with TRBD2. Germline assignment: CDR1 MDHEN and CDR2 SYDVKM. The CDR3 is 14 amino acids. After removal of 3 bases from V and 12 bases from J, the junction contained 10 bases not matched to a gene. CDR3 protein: CASSFWSESGGQFF. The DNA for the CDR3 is TGTGCCAGCAGTTTCTGGTCAGAGAGCGGGGGGCAGTTCTTC.

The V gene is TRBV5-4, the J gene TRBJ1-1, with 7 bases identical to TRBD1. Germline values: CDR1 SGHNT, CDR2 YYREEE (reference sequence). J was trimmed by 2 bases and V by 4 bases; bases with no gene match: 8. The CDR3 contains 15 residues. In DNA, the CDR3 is TGTGCCAGCAGCCTTAGACAGGGAGGAAACACTGAAGCTTTCTTT. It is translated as CASSLRQGGNTEAFF.

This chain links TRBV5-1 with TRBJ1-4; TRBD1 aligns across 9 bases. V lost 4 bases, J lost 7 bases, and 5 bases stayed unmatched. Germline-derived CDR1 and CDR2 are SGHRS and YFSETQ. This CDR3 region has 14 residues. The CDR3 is CASSPGQGGEKLFF. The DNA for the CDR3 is TGCGCCAGCAGCCCGGGACAGGGCGGTGAAAAACTGTTTTTT.

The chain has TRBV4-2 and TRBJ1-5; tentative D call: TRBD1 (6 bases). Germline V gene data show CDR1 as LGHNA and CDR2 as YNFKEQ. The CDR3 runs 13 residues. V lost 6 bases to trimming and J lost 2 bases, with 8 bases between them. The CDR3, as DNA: TGTGCCAGCAGTCGACAGGGCAATCAGCCCCAGCATTTT. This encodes CASSRQGNQPQHF.

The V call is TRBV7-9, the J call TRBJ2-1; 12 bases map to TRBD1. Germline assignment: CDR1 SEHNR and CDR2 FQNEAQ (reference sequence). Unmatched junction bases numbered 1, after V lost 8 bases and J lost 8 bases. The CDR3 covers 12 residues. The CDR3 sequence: CASGTGGYEQFF. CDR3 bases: TGTGCCAGCGGGACAGGGGGCTATGAGCAGTTCTTC.

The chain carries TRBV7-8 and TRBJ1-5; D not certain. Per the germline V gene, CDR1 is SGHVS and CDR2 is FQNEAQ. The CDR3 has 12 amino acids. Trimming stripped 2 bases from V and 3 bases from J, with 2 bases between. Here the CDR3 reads CASSLPNQPQHF. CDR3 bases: TGTGCCAGCAGCTTACCCAATCAGCCCCAGCATTTT. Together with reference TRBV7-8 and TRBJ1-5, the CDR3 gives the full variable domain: GAGVSQSPRYKVAKRGQDVALRCDPISGHVSLFWYQQALGQGPEFLTYFQNEAQLDKSGLPSDRFFAERPEGSVSTLKIQRTQQEDSAVYLCASSLPNQPQHFGDGTRLSIL.

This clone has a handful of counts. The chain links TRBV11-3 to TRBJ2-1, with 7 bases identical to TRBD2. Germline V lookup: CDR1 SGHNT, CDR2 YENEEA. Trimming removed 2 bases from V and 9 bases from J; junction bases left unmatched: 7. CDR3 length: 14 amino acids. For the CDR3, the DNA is TGTGCCAGCAGCTTAATGGCGGGAGACACTGAGCAGTTCTTC. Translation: CASSLMAGDTEQFF.

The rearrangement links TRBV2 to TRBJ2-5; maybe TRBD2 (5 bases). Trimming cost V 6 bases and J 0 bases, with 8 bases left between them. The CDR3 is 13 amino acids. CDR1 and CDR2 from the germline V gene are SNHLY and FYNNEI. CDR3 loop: CASSRDHQETQYF. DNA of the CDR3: TGTGCCAGCAGCCGGGATCACCAAGAGACCCAGTACTTC.

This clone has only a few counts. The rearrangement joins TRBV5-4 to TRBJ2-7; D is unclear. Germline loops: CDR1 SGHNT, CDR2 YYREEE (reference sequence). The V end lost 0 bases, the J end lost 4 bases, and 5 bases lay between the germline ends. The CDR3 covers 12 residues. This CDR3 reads CASSLGRYEQYF. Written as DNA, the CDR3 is TGTGCCAGCAGCTTGGGAAGGTACGAGCAGTACTTC.

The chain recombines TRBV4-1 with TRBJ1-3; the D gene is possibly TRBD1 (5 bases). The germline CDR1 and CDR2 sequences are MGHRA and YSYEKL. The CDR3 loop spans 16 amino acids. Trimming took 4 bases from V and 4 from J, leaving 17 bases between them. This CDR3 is CASSRGRPYKGNTIYF. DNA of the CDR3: TGCGCCAGCAGCCGGGGACGGCCGTATAAGGGAAACACCATATATTTT.

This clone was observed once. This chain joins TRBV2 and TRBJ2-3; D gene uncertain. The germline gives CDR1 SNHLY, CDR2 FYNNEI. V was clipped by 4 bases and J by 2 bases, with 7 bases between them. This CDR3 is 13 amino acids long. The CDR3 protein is CASSVENTDTQYF. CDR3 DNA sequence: TGTGCCAGCAGTGTCGAGAACACAGATACGCAGTATTTT.

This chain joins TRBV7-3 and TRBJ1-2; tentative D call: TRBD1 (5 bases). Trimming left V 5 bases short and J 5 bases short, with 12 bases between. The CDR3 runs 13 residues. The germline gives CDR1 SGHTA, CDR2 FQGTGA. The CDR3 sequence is CASSTMGGYGYTF. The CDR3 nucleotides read TGTGCCAGCAGCACAATGGGGGGATATGGCTACACCTTC.

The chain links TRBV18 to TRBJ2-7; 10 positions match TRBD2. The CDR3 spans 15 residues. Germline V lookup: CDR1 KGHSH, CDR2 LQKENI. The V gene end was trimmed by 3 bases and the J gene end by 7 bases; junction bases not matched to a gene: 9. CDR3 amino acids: CASSPPSGRAQEQYF. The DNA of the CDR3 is TGTGCCAGCTCACCCCCCAGCGGGAGGGCCCAGGAGCAGTACTTC.

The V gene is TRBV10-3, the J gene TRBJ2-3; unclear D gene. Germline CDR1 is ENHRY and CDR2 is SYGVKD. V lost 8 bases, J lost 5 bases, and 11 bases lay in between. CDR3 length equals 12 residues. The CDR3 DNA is TGTGCCATCGGGCAAAGTCTAGATACGCAGTATTTT. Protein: CAIGQSLDTQYF.

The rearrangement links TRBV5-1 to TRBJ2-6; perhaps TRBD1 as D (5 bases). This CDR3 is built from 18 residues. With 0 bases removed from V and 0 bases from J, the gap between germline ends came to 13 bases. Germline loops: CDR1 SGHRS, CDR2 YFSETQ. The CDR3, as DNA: TGCGCCAGCAGCTTGGCTGCAGGGTCCGACTCTGGGGCCAACGTCCTGACTTTC. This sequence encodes CASSLAAGSDSGANVLTF.

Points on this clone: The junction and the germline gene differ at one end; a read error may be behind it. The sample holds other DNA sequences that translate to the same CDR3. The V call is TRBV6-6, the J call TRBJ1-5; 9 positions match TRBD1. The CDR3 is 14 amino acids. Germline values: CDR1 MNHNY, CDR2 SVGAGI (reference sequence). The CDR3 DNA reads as TGCGCCAGCAGCCTAGGACAGGGGAGTCAGCCCCAGCATTTT. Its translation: CASSLGQGSQPQHF.

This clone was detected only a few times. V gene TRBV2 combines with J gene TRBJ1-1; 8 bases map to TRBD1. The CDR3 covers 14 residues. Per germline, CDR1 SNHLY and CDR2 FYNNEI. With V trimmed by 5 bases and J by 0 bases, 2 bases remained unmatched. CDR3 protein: CASSTGGLNTEAFF. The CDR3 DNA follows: TGTGCCAGCAGTACAGGGGGGCTGAACACTGAAGCTTTCTTT. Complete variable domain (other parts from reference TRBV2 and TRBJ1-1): EPEVTQTPSHQVTQMGQEVILRCVPISNHLYFYWYRQILGQKVEFLVSFYNNEISEKSEIFDDQFSVERPDGSNFTLKIRSTKLEDSAMYFCASSTGGLNTEAFFGQGTRLTVV.

As DNA, the CDR3 is TGTGCCAGCAGCCTCATCCGTGCGGGAGGGTCTCTGCAGTACTTC. Protein: CASSLIRAGGSLQYF. The chain joins TRBV28 to TRBJ2-7; 9 bases map to TRBD2. The CDR3 consists of 15 residues. Germline V gives CDR1 MDHEN, CDR2 SYDVKM. J gave up 9 bases and V 6 bases, and 15 bases lay outside the gene matches.

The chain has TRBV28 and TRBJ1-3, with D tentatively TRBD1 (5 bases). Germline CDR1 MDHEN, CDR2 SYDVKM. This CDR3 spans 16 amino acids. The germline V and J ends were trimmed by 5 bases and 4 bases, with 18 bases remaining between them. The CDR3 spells CASSLDSGFFGNTIYF. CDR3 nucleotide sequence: TGTGCCAGCAGTCTTGACTCAGGGTTCTTCGGAAACACCATATATTTT.

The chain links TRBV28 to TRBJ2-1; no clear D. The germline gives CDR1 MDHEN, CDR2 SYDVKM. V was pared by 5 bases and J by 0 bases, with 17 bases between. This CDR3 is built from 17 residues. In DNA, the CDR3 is TGTGCCAGCAGTAAACTCCCGGGCAGGAGCTCCTACAATGAGCAGTTCTTC. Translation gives CASSKLPGRSSYNEQFF.

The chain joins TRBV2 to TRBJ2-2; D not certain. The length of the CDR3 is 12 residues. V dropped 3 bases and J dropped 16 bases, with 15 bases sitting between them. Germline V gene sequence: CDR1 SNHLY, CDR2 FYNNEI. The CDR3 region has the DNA TGTGCCAGCAGTGACTTGGCAGATAAGAAGTTTTTT. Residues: CASSDLADKKFF.

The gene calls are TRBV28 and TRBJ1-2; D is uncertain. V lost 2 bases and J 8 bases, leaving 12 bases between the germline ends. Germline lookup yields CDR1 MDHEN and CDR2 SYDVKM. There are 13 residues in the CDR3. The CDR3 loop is CASSLSSGKGYTF. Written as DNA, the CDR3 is TGTGCCAGCAGTTTAAGTTCAGGAAAGGGCTACACCTTC.